Each of the 8 T cell receptor beta chains below was sequenced from the same sample in a study of cytomegalovirus exposure and HLA in healthy donors. A multiplex PCR was run with 60 Vbeta primers and 13 Jbeta primers. The assay was immunoSEQ multiplex PCR, and TCRdb's table has in-frame clones only and misses some. This repertoire includes 220,000 or so clones. The sequenced sample was PBMCs. These receptors were collected from a girl aged 2 to 9 in good health and CMV-seropositive.

This chain joins TRBV7-6 and TRBJ2-7; 9 nucleotides match TRBD2. The J segment lost 3 bases and the V segment lost 1 base, leaving 10 bases of the junction unmatched. Germline V gives CDR1 SGHVS, CDR2 FNYEAQ. CDR3 length: 17 amino acids. This CDR3 is CASSLVGPSGINYEQYF. CDR3 bases: TGTGCCAGCAGCTTAGTAGGTCCTAGCGGGATAAACTACGAGCAGTACTTC.

The DNA of the CDR3 is TGTGCCAGCAGCGACAGGGCGAACACTGAAGCTTTCTTT. This translates into CASSDRANTEAFF. The V and J genes are TRBV6-5 and TRBJ1-1; 7 bases align to TRBD1. There are 13 residues in the CDR3. Germline V lookup: CDR1 MNHEY, CDR2 SVGAGI. V lost 6 bases, J lost 1 base, and 2 bases stayed unmatched.

The V gene is TRBV5-8, the J gene TRBJ1-4, with 9 nucleotides matching TRBD1. Trimming at V came to 3 bases and at J to 2 bases, leaving 5 bases not matched to a gene. The CDR3 has 16 residues. The germline V gene encodes CDR1 SGHTS and CDR2 YDEGEE. The CDR3 reads CASSSGTGRTNEKLFF. In nucleotides, the CDR3 is TGTGCCAGCAGCTCCGGGACAGGGAGGACTAATGAAAAACTGTTTTTT. Together with reference TRBV5-8 and TRBJ1-4, the CDR3 gives the full variable domain: EAGVTQSPTHLIKTRGQQATLRCSPISGHTSVYWYQQALGLGLQFLLWYDEGEERNRGNFPPRFSGRQFPNYSSELNVNALELEDSALYLCASSSGTGRTNEKLFFGSGTQLSVL.

The genes are TRBV27 and TRBJ1-1; 9 nucleotides align to TRBD1. After removal of 5 bases from V and 5 bases from J, the junction contained 6 bases not matched to a gene. Germline CDR1 is MNHEY and CDR2 is SMNVEV (reference sequence). CDR3 length equals 14 residues. The CDR3: CASSEGQGRTEAFF. CDR3 nucleotide sequence: TGTGCCAGCAGTGAGGGACAGGGTAGGACTGAAGCTTTCTTT.

CDR3 sequence reads: CASSRLPGGGNEQFF. The DNA for the CDR3 is TGCGCCAGCAGCCGACTCCCGGGGGGAGGGAATGAGCAGTTCTTC. The chain employs TRBV5-1 and TRBJ2-1, with 7 bases lining up with TRBD2. With 4 bases clipped from V and 7 bases from J, the junction kept 11 bases outside the gene matches. Germline CDR1 reads SGHRS; CDR2 reads YFSETQ. This CDR3 has 15 amino acids.

V and J are TRBV4-2 and TRBJ1-6; D ambiguous. The germline V gene encodes CDR1 LGHNA and CDR2 YNFKEQ. The CDR3 sequence is 15 residues long. V was trimmed by 0 bases and J by 8 bases, leaving 11 bases between them. DNA of the CDR3: TGTGCCAGCAGCCAAGATAGGATAGCGGATTCACCCCTCCACTTT. As protein: CASSQDRIADSPLHF.

The gene calls are TRBV6-1 and TRBJ2-7; TRBD2 is a possible D gene (6 bases). Germline assignment: CDR1 MNHNS and CDR2 SASEGT. Trimming removed 6 bases at V and 4 bases at J, with 19 bases between. CDR3 length: 15 amino acids. CDR3 nucleotides: TGTGCCAGCAGACTAGTAGACAGCCGGGAGTACGAGCAGTACTTC. Protein: CASRLVDSREYEQYF.

The chain uses TRBV25-1 and TRBJ2-2; weak D call: TRBD1 (5 bases). V was clipped by 5 bases and J by 4 bases, with 14 bases between them. Germline CDR1 is MGHDK and CDR2 is SYGVNS. This CDR3 has 15 residues. CDR3 residues: CASSSMGLATGELFF. The CDR3 DNA reads TGTGCCAGCAGTTCCATGGGGCTTGCCACCGGGGAGCTGTTTTTT.